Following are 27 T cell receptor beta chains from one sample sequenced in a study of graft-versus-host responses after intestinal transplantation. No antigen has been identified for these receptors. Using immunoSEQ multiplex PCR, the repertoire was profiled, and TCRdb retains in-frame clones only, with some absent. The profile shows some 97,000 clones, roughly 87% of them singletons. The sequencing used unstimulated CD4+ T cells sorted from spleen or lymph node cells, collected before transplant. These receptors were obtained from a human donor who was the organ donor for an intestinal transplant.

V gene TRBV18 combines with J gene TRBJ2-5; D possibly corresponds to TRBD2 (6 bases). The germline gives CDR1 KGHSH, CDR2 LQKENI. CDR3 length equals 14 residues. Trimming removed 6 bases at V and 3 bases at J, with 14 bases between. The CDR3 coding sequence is TGTGCCAGCTCGCTGTTCCGGGGGAAAGAGACCCAGTACTTC. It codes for CASSLFRGKETQYF.

The CDR3 spells CAWIGTGYYNEQFF. Written as DNA, the CDR3 is TGTGCCTGGATAGGGACAGGGTACTACAATGAGCAGTTCTTC. The chain is built from TRBV30 and TRBJ2-1, with 9 nucleotides matching TRBD1. There are 14 residues in the CDR3. The J segment lost 3 bases and the V segment lost 4 bases, leaving 4 bases of the junction unmatched. Germline-derived CDR1 and CDR2 are GTSNPN and SVGIG (reference sequence).

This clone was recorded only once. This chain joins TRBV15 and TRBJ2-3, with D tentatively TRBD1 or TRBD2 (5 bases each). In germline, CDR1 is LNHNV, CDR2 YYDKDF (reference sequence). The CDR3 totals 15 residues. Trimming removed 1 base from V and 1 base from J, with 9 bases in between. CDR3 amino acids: CATSRVRGGTDTQYF. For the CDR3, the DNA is TGTGCCACCAGCAGAGTCCGGGGCGGCACAGATACGCAGTATTTT.

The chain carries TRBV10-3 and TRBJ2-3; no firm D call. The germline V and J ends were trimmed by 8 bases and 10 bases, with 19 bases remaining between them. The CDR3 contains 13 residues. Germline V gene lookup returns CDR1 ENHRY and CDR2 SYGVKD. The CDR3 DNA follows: TGTGCCATCCGACCCGGGCTAGAAATGGCGCAGTATTTT. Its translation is CAIRPGLEMAQYF.

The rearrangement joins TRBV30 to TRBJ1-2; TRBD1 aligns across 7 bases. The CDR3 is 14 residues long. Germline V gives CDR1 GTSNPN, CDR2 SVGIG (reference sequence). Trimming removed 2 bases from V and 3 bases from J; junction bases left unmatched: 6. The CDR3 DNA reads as TGTGCCTGGAGTCCGAGGGGGCGTTACTATGGCTACACCTTC. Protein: CAWSPRGRYYGYTF. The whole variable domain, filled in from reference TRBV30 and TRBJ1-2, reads SQTIHQWPATLVQPVGSPLSLECTVEGTSNPNLYWYRQAAGRGLQLLFYSVGIGQISSEVPQNLSASRPQDRQFILSSKKLLLSDSGFYLCAWSPRGRYYGYTFGSGTRLTVV.

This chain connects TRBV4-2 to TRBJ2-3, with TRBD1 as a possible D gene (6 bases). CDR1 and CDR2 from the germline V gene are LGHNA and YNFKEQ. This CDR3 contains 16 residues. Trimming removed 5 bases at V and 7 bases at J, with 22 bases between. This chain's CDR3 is CASSGRVGTTGYTQYF. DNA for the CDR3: TGTGCCAGCAGCGGCCGCGTGGGCACCACAGGGTATACGCAGTATTTT.

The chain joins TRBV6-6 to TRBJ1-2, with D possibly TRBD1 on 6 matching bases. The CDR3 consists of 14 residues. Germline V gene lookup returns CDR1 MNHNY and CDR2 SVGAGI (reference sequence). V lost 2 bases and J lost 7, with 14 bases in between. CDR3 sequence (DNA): TGTGCCAGCAGTTACGAGGGAAACAGGGTTGGCTACACCTTC. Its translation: CASSYEGNRVGYTF.

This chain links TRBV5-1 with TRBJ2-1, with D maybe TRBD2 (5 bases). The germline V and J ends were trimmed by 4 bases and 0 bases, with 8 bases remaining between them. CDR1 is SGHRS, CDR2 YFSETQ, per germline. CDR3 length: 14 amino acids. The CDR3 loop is CASSVGLSYNEQFF. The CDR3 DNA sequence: TGCGCCAGCAGCGTCGGACTCTCCTACAATGAGCAGTTCTTC.

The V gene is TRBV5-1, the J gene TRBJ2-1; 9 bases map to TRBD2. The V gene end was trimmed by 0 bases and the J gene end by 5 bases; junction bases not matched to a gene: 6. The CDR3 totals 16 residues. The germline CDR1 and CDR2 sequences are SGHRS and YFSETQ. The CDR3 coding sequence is TGCGCCAGCAGCTTGGGCCCTAGCGGGGAGAACAATGAGCAGTTCTTC. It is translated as CASSLGPSGENNEQFF.

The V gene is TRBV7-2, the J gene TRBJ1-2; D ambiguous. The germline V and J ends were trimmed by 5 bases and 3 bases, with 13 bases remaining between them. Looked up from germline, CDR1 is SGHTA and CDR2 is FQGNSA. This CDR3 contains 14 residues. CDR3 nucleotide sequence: TGTGCCAGCAGCCCAAGGGCGGCCGACTATGGCTACACCTTC. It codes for CASSPRAADYGYTF.

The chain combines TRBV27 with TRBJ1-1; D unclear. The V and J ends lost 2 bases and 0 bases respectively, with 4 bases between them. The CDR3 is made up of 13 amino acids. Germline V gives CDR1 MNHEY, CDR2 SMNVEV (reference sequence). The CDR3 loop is CASSLMMNTEAFF. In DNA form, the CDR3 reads TGTGCCAGCAGTTTAATGATGAACACTGAAGCTTTCTTT.

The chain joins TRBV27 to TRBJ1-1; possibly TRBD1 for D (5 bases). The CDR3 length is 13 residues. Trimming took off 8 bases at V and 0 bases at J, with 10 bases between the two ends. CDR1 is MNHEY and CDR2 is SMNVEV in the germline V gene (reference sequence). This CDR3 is CASRWGMNTEAFF. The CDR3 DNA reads TGTGCCAGCCGGTGGGGCATGAACACTGAAGCTTTCTTT.

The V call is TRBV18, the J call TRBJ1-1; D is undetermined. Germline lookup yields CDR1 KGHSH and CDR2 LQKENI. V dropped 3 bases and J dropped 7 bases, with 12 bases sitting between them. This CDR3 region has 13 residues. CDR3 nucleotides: TGTGCCAGCTCACCGACGGCTTTCGGTGAAGCTTTCTTT. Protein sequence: CASSPTAFGEAFF.

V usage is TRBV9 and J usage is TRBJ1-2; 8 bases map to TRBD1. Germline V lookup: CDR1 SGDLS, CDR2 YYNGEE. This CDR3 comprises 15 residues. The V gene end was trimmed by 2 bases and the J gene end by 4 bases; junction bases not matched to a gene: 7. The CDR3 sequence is CASSVSGGGIYGYTF. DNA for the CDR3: TGTGCCAGCAGCGTCTCAGGGGGCGGAATCTATGGCTACACCTTC.

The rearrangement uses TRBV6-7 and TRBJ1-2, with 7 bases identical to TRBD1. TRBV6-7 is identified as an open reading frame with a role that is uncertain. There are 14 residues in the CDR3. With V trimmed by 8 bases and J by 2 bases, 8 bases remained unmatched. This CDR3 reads CASGNTTGNYGYTF. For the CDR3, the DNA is TGTGCCAGCGGAAACACGACAGGGAACTATGGCTACACCTTC.

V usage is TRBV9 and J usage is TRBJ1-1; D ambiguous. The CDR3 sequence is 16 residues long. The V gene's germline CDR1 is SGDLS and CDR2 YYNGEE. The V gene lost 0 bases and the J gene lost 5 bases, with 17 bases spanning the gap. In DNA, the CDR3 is TGTGCCAGCAGCGTAGTGTGTAGGTTGGTGAGGACTGAAGCTTTCTTT. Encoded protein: CASSVVCRLVRTEAFF.

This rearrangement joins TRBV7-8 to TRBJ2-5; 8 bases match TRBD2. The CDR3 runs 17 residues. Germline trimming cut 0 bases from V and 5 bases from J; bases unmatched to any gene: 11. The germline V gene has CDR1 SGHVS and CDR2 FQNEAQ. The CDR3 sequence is CASSLADPTSVRETQYF. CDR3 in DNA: TGTGCCAGCAGCTTAGCGGACCCGACTAGCGTCCGGGAGACCCAGTACTTC. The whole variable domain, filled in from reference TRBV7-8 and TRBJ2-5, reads GAGVSQSPRYKVAKRGQDVALRCDPISGHVSLFWYQQALGQGPEFLTYFQNEAQLDKSGLPSDRFFAERPEGSVSTLKIQRTQQEDSAVYLCASSLADPTSVRETQYFGPGTRLLVL.

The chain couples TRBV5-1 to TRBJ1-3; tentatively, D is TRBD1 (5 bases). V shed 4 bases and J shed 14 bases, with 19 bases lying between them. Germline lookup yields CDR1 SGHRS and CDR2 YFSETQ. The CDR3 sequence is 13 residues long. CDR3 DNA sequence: TGCGCCAGCAGCCGTCGTGACGCCCGGGACGTATATTTT. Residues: CASSRRDARDVYF.

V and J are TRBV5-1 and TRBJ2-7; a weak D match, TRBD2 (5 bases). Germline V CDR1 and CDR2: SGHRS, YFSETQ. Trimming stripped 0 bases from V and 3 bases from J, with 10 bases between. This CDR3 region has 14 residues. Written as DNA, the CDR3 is TGCGCCAGCAGCTTGGCCAGTGGAGGCTACGAGCAGTACTTC. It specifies CASSLASGGYEQYF.

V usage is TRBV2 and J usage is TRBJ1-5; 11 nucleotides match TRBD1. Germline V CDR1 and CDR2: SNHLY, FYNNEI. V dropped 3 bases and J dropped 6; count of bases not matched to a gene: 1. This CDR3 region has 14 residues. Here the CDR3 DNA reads TGTGCCAGCAGTGAGGACAGGGGGCCTCAGCCCCAGCATTTT. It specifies CASSEDRGPQPQHF.

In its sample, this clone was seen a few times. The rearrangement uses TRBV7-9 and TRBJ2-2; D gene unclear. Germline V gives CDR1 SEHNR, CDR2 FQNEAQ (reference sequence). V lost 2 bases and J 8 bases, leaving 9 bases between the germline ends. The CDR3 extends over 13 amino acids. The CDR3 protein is CASSLTQTGELFF. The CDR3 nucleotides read TGTGCCAGCAGCTTAACCCAAACAGGGGAGCTGTTTTTT.

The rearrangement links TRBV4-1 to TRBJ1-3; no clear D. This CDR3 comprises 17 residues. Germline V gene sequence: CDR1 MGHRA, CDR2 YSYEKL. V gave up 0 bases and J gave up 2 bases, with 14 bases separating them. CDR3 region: CASSQDSWTVTGNTIYF. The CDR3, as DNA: TGCGCCAGCAGCCAAGACAGTTGGACGGTAACTGGAAACACCATATATTTT.

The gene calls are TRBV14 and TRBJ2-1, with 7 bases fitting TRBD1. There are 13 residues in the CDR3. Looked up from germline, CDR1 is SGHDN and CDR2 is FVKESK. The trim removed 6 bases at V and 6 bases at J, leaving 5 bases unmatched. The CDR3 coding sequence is TGTGCCAGCAGAGGCAGGGGGTTCAATGAGCAGTTCTTC. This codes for CASRGRGFNEQFF.

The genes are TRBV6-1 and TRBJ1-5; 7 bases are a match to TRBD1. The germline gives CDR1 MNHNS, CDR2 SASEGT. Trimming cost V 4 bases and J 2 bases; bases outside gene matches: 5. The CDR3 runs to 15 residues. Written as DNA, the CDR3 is TGTGCCAGCAGTGCCCAGGGGGGGGGCAATCAGCCCCAGCATTTT. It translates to CASSAQGGGNQPQHF.

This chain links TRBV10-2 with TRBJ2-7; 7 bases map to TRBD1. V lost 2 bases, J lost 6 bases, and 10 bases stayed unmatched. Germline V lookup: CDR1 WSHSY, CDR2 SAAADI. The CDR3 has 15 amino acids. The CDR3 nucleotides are TGCGCCAGCAGTGAGGGGACAGCCGGCACCTTCGAGCAGTACTTC. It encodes CASSEGTAGTFEQYF.

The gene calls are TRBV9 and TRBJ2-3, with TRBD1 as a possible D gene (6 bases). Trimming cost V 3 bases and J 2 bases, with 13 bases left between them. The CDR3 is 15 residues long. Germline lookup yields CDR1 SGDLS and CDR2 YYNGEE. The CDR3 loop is CASSAQGGHTDTQYF. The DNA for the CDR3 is TGTGCCAGCAGCGCACAGGGCGGACACACAGATACGCAGTATTTT.

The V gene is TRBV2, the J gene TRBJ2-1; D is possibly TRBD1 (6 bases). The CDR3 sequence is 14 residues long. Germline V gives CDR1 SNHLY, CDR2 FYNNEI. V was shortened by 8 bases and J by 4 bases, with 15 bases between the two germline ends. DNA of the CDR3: TGTGCCAGCTCCCCCAGACAGGTGTACAATGAGCAGTTCTTC. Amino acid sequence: CASSPRQVYNEQFF.